These 15 T cell receptor beta chains originate from one sample sequenced in a study of radiation and T cells in renal cell carcinoma. The sample's time point: blood 2 weeks post-SBRT. Treatment here: 15 Gy SBRT to primary tumor, nephrectomy 4 weeks later. Profiled with immunoSEQ multiplex PCR; TCRdb holds only in-frame clones, not every one. The sample consists of roughly 120,000 clones, 75% to 90% of them appearing once. The source material was blood, sampled from a patient whose treatment included radiotherapy and nephrectomy. These receptors all come from a woman aged 60 to 75 with renal cell carcinoma.

This rearrangement joins TRBV19 to TRBJ1-1; a weak D match, TRBD1 (6 bases). Trimming removed 3 bases from V and 1 base from J, with 9 bases in between. Per the germline V gene, CDR1 is LNHDA and CDR2 is SQIVND (reference sequence). The CDR3 consists of 14 residues. The DNA for the CDR3 is TGTGCCAGTAGTATTCGCAGGGGGAACACTGAAGCTTTCTTT. This sequence encodes CASSIRRGNTEAFF.

The chain has TRBV2 and TRBJ1-2; 7 positions agree with TRBD1. Germline V lookup: CDR1 SNHLY, CDR2 FYNNEI. The CDR3 runs 13 residues. V dropped 6 bases and J dropped 5; count of bases not matched to a gene: 6. CDR3 amino acids: CASRGDSPYGYTF. DNA for the CDR3: TGTGCCAGCAGGGGGGACAGCCCTTATGGCTACACCTTC. Full variable domain (rest looked up from reference TRBV2 and TRBJ1-2): EPEVTQTPSHQVTQMGQEVILRCVPISNHLYFYWYRQILGQKVEFLVSFYNNEISEKSEIFDDQFSVERPDGSNFTLKIRSTKLEDSAMYFCASRGDSPYGYTFGSGTRLTVV.

The chain links TRBV29-1 to TRBJ1-1; D is unclear. The germline V gene encodes CDR1 SQVTM and CDR2 ANQGSEA. V was cut by 4 bases and J by 0 bases, with 3 bases left in between. The CDR3 is 11 amino acids. CDR3 sequence: CSVAVNTEAFF. CDR3 DNA: TGCAGCGTTGCGGTGAACACTGAAGCTTTCTTT.

This sequence joins TRBV19 and TRBJ1-4; D unclear. V was pared by 1 base and J by 0 bases, with 6 bases between. Germline CDR1 is LNHDA and CDR2 is SQIVND (reference sequence). The CDR3 covers 15 residues. CDR3 sequence reads: CASSIGGSTNEKLFF. The CDR3 DNA follows: TGTGCCAGTAGTATAGGTGGATCAACTAATGAAAAACTGTTTTTT.

The chain carries TRBV7-2 and TRBJ1-4; D remains ambiguous. V lost 2 bases, J lost 4 bases, and 8 bases lay in between. The germline V gene encodes CDR1 SGHTA and CDR2 FQGNSA. This CDR3 has 14 residues. CDR3 amino acids: CASSLMRNNEKLFF. CDR3 bases: TGTGCCAGCAGCTTAATGAGGAATAATGAAAAACTGTTTTTT.

J is TRBJ1-6 and V is TRBV5-4; the D gene is possibly TRBD1 (6 bases). The ends were cut back, 2 bases at V and 0 bases at J, with 12 bases in the middle. The CDR3 spans 17 residues. CDR1 and CDR2 from the germline V gene are SGHNT and YYREEE (reference sequence). CDR3: CASSLGQSSSYNSPLHF. In nucleotides, the CDR3 is TGTGCCAGCAGCTTAGGACAGTCGAGCTCCTATAATTCACCCCTCCACTTT.

V is TRBV7-6 and J is TRBJ2-1; D perhaps matches TRBD2 (6 bases). Germline loops: CDR1 SGHVS, CDR2 FNYEAQ. The length of the CDR3 is 15 residues. The V end lost 5 bases, the J end lost 7 bases, and 18 bases lay between the germline ends. CDR3 protein: CASSRDWTGRNEQFF. The CDR3 DNA reads TGTGCCAGCAGCCGAGATTGGACGGGGAGGAATGAGCAGTTCTTC.

The chain recombines TRBV6-5 with TRBJ2-7; D gene unclear. V lost 7 bases and J lost 0, with 10 bases in between. The germline gives CDR1 MNHEY, CDR2 SVGAGI. This CDR3 spans 13 amino acids. The CDR3 loop is CASKKSSSYEQYF. The CDR3 DNA sequence: TGTGCCAGCAAAAAAAGCAGCTCCTACGAGCAGTACTTC.

By sample share, this clone is medium-sized (0.01 to 0.1%). V and J are TRBV19 and TRBJ1-2; D is unresolved. This CDR3 spans 15 amino acids. The V and J ends lost 3 bases and 8 bases respectively, with 19 bases between them. CDR1 LNHDA and CDR2 SQIVND come from the germline V gene (reference sequence). CDR3 residues: CASSIWYSASGGYTF. The CDR3 nucleotides read TGTGCCAGTAGTATCTGGTACAGCGCCTCCGGGGGCTACACCTTC.

This sequence joins TRBV9 and TRBJ1-2, with D tentatively TRBD1 (5 bases). Trimming stripped 0 bases from V and 0 bases from J, with 12 bases between. Looked up from germline, CDR1 is SGDLS and CDR2 is YYNGEE. CDR3 length equals 16 residues. This CDR3 reads CASSVGDGSANYGYTF. The DNA for the CDR3 is TGTGCCAGCAGCGTAGGGGACGGTTCAGCTAACTATGGCTACACCTTC.

In this sample, this clone turned up once. The chain is built from TRBV6-6 and TRBJ2-5; unclear D gene. Germline V gene data show CDR1 as MNHNY and CDR2 as SVGAGI (reference sequence). The CDR3 runs to 14 residues. V shed 10 bases and J shed 2 bases, with 17 bases lying between them. The chain's CDR3 is CATSLQGWQETQYF. As DNA, the CDR3 is TGTGCCACCTCCCTCCAAGGATGGCAAGAGACCCAGTACTTC.

This chain joins TRBV2 and TRBJ2-3, with a possible D match to TRBD2 (6 bases). Trimming pared 11 bases from V and 0 bases from J, leaving 6 bases between. Germline V gene data show CDR1 as SNHLY and CDR2 as FYNNEI. This CDR3 is 11 amino acids long. CDR3 DNA sequence: TGTGCCGGGGGGAGCACAGATACGCAGTATTTT. It encodes CAGGSTDTQYF. The full variable domain, its missing parts supplied by reference TRBV2 and TRBJ2-3, is EPEVTQTPSHQVTQMGQEVILRCVPISNHLYFYWYRQILGQKVEFLVSFYNNEISEKSEIFDDQFSVERPDGSNFTLKIRSTKLEDSAMYFCAGGSTDTQYFGPGTRLTVL.

The chain couples TRBV27 to TRBJ1-1, with D uncertain. This CDR3 is 12 amino acids long. CDR1 and CDR2 (germline): MNHEY, SMNVEV (reference sequence). The V end was cut by 8 bases, the J end by 6 bases, with 13 bases between. CDR3 amino acids: CASRGPGPEAFF. The CDR3 bases are TGTGCCAGCCGTGGGCCCGGCCCTGAAGCTTTCTTT.

The V gene is TRBV10-2, the J gene TRBJ1-1, with no clear D. CDR3 length: 15 residues. Trimming removed 0 bases from V and 6 bases from J, with 14 bases in between. CDR1 is WSHSY and CDR2 is SAAADI in the germline V gene. The DNA for the CDR3 is TGCGCCAGCAGTGAGTCTCCACTACGATCGGCTGAAGCTTTCTTT. Protein: CASSESPLRSAEAFF.

The chain uses TRBV19 and TRBJ2-2; a possible D gene is TRBD1 (6 bases). Germline V lookup: CDR1 LNHDA, CDR2 SQIVND (reference sequence). The CDR3 spans 17 residues. Trimming cost V 4 bases and J 3 bases, with 18 bases left between them. In DNA form, the CDR3 reads TGTGCCAGTAGTACTGAAACAGGGAGATATGACACCGGGGAGCTGTTTTTT. Encoded protein: CASSTETGRYDTGELFF.